These 19 T cell receptor beta chains originate from one sample sequenced in a study of radiation and T cells in renal cell carcinoma. Measured with immunoSEQ multiplex PCR; TCRdb has only the in-frame clones, and not every one. The sample holds 120,000 or so clones, 65% to 85% seen once. This sample's time point: blood 2 weeks post-SBRT. Treatment here: 15 Gy SBRT to primary tumor, nephrectomy 4 weeks later. The source was blood, collected from a patient whose treatment included radiotherapy and nephrectomy. Every receptor here comes from a man aged 45-65 years with renal cell carcinoma.

With respect to this clone: Additional DNA sequences in this sample encode the identical CDR3. This chain links TRBV5-5 with TRBJ1-5; D might be TRBD1 (5 bases). V lost 0 bases and J 2 bases, leaving 12 bases between the germline ends. The CDR3 runs 16 residues. In germline, CDR1 is SGHKS, CDR2 YYEKEE (reference sequence). The CDR3 here is CASSLARGSGNQPQHF. CDR3 nucleotides: TGTGCCAGCAGCTTGGCGCGGGGCTCGGGCAATCAGCCCCAGCATTTT. Together with reference TRBV5-5 and TRBJ1-5, the CDR3 gives the full variable domain: DAGVTQSPTHLIKTRGQQVTLRCSPISGHKSVSWYQQVLGQGPQFIFQYYEKEERGRGNFPDRFSARQFPNYSSELNVNALLLGDSALYLCASSLARGSGNQPQHFGDGTRLSIL.

CDR3 DNA sequence: TGTGCCAGCAGCCCACCGAGCGGGAGGGACACCGGGGAGCTGTTTTTT. As protein: CASSPPSGRDTGELFF. The V call is TRBV5-4, the J call TRBJ2-2; 10 nucleotides agree with TRBD2. CDR1 and CDR2 (germline): SGHNT, YYREEE (reference sequence). The CDR3 extends over 16 amino acids. The J segment lost 3 bases and the V segment lost 4 bases, leaving 6 bases of the junction unmatched.

The CDR3 DNA follows: TGTGCCAGCAGAGGGGACAATAACTATGGCTACACCTTC. Amino acids: CASRGDNNYGYTF. The chain uses TRBV2 and TRBJ1-2; tentative D call: TRBD1 (6 bases). The germline V and J ends were trimmed by 6 bases and 1 base, with 9 bases remaining between them. In germline, CDR1 is SNHLY, CDR2 FYNNEI. The CDR3 contains 13 residues. The whole variable domain, remainder taken from reference TRBV2 and TRBJ1-2, is EPEVTQTPSHQVTQMGQEVILRCVPISNHLYFYWYRQILGQKVEFLVSFYNNEISEKSEIFDDQFSVERPDGSNFTLKIRSTKLEDSAMYFCASRGDNNYGYTFGSGTRLTVV.

The J gene is TRBJ2-7, the V gene TRBV6-5, with D perhaps TRBD1 (6 bases). This CDR3 has 14 amino acids. The germline V gene encodes CDR1 MNHEY and CDR2 SVGAGI. V was cut by 0 bases and J by 7 bases, with 13 bases left in between. The CDR3 DNA is TGTGCCAGCAGTTACTCCAAAAGAGACAGGGAGCAGTACTTC. Residues: CASSYSKRDREQYF.

The chain is built from TRBV5-1 and TRBJ2-7, with D maybe TRBD2 (6 bases). Per germline, CDR1 SGHRS and CDR2 YFSETQ. V lost 4 bases and J 2 bases, leaving 19 bases between the germline ends. The CDR3 has 16 amino acids. CDR3 sequence (DNA): TGCGCCAGCAGCCCCTCAGCGGGCGAGAAAACCTACGAGCAGTACTTC. This sequence encodes CASSPSAGEKTYEQYF.

About this clone itself: Distinct nucleotide sequences in the sample also encode this CDR3. The chain recombines TRBV30 with TRBJ2-6, with TRBD1 matching 10 bases. The J segment lost 2 bases and the V segment lost 2 bases, leaving 6 bases of the junction unmatched. This CDR3 region has 17 residues. Germline lookup yields CDR1 GTSNPN and CDR2 SVGIG (reference sequence). The DNA of the CDR3 is TGTGCCTGGAGTTCCGGGACAGGGGTAACTGGGGCCAACGTCCTGACTTTC. Amino acid sequence: CAWSSGTGVTGANVLTF.

This sequence joins TRBV19 and TRBJ1-1, with a weak D call TRBD1 (5 bases). The CDR3 contains 17 residues. V lost 6 bases, J lost 1 base, and 21 bases lay in between. Per the germline V gene, CDR1 is LNHDA and CDR2 is SQIVND (reference sequence). CDR3 residues: CASRDPGQGGPNTEAFF. The CDR3 DNA sequence: TGTGCCAGTAGGGATCCCGGGCAGGGAGGTCCGAACACTGAAGCTTTCTTT.

This chain uses TRBV2 with TRBJ2-7; D unclear. The CDR3 is made up of 12 amino acids. V was clipped by 5 bases and J by 1 base, with 6 bases between them. CDR1 is SNHLY and CDR2 is FYNNEI in the germline V gene. This CDR3 reads CASSTGSYEQYF. Written as DNA, the CDR3 is TGTGCCAGCAGTACTGGGTCCTACGAGCAGTACTTC. The entire variable domain, with the rest obtained from reference TRBV2 and TRBJ2-7, is as follows: EPEVTQTPSHQVTQMGQEVILRCVPISNHLYFYWYRQILGQKVEFLVSFYNNEISEKSEIFDDQFSVERPDGSNFTLKIRSTKLEDSAMYFCASSTGSYEQYFGPGTRLTVT.

This clone has just a few counts. The chain carries TRBV14 and TRBJ2-7, with TRBD1 matching over 8 bases. The CDR3 contains 14 residues. Germline lookup yields CDR1 SGHDN and CDR2 FVKESK. J lost 3 bases, V lost 1 base, and 2 bases had no gene match. This chain's CDR3 is CASSQGQGHYEQYF. CDR3 DNA sequence: TGTGCCAGCAGCCAAGGACAGGGGCACTACGAGCAGTACTTC.

Remarks on this clone: A read error is possible here, since a much larger clone lies one base away. The sample carries other DNA sequences with the same CDR3. This chain connects TRBV7-8 to TRBJ2-5, with TRBD2 matching over 13 bases. CDR1 and CDR2 (germline): SGHVS, FQNEAQ. CDR3 size: 17 residues. V shed 0 bases and J 2 bases; nucleotides not matched to a gene: 3. DNA of the CDR3: TGTGCCAGCAGCTTAGCCGGACTAGCGGGAGTACAAGAGACCCAGTACTTC. Translation gives CASSLAGLAGVQETQYF. Combining the CDR3 with reference TRBV7-8 and TRBJ2-5 gives the whole variable domain GAGVSQSPRYKVAKRGQDVALRCDPISGHVSLFWYQQALGQGPEFLTYFQNEAQLDKSGLPSDRFFAERPEGSVSTLKIQRTQQEDSAVYLCASSLAGLAGVQETQYFGPGTRLLVL.

The rearrangement joins TRBV5-1 to TRBJ2-3; 8 bases agree with TRBD2. V lost 4 bases and J lost 4; bases outside the gene matches: 2. The germline V gene has CDR1 SGHRS and CDR2 YFSETQ. The CDR3 runs 13 residues. The CDR3 sequence: CASSVSGADTQYF. The CDR3 region has the DNA TGCGCCAGCAGCGTTAGCGGGGCAGATACGCAGTATTTT.

This clone was seen once. J is TRBJ2-5 and V is TRBV5-1; 8 nucleotides line up with TRBD1. From germline, CDR1 is SGHRS and CDR2 YFSETQ. Unmatched junction bases numbered 7, after V lost 0 bases and J lost 6 bases. The CDR3 is made up of 15 amino acids. This CDR3 reads CASSLGGQGAKTQYF. The CDR3 DNA sequence: TGCGCCAGCAGCTTGGGAGGCCAGGGGGCGAAGACCCAGTACTTC.

V and J are TRBV5-1 and TRBJ2-1; TRBD2 aligns across 10 bases. With V trimmed by 5 bases and J by 5 bases, 10 bases remained unmatched. CDR3 length equals 16 residues. CDR1 and CDR2 (germline): SGHRS, YFSETQ. CDR3 nucleotides: TGCGCCAGCAGGACGGCGGGACTAGCGTACCACAATGAGCAGTTCTTC. Translated, it gives CASRTAGLAYHNEQFF.

V usage is TRBV4-1 and J usage is TRBJ2-5, with 8 bases identical to TRBD2. The CDR3 has 15 amino acids. Germline values: CDR1 MGHRA, CDR2 YSYEKL. V was clipped by 2 bases and J by 4 bases; unmatched bases: 6. This CDR3 is CASSQLGAGGETQYF. As DNA, the CDR3 is TGCGCCAGCAGCCAACTGGGGGCGGGGGGAGAGACCCAGTACTTC.

J is TRBJ2-1 and V is TRBV6-5; perhaps TRBD1 as D (7 bases). The germline CDR1 and CDR2 sequences are MNHEY and SVGAGI. Between the trimmed V and J ends, which lost 4 bases and 4 bases, there was a span of 14 bases. The CDR3 is 15 residues long. Here the CDR3 reads CASSWGDRSYNEQFF. DNA of the CDR3: TGTGCCAGCAGTTGGGGGGACAGATCTTACAATGAGCAGTTCTTC.

The chain recombines TRBV12-5 with TRBJ1-1; D is unresolved. The CDR3 is 17 residues long. The V gene's germline CDR1 is LGHNT and CDR2 FRNRAP. The germline V and J ends were trimmed by 2 bases and 0 bases, with 16 bases remaining between them. The CDR3 loop is CASGLSLVRGVNTEAFF. CDR3 nucleotides: TGTGCTAGTGGTTTGAGTTTAGTCCGGGGAGTGAACACTGAAGCTTTCTTT.

This chain links TRBV5-1 with TRBJ1-2; D uncertain. Germline V gives CDR1 SGHRS, CDR2 YFSETQ. There are 13 residues in the CDR3. The V end was cut by 2 bases, the J end by 4 bases, with 9 bases between. CDR3 protein: CASSFGRLYGYTF. CDR3 nucleotide sequence: TGCGCCAGCAGCTTCGGACGGCTCTATGGCTACACCTTC.

This clone is a singleton in its sample. The V and J genes are TRBV7-8 and TRBJ2-1; the match to TRBD2 covers 11 bases. The CDR3 spans 17 residues. Per germline, CDR1 SGHVS and CDR2 FQNEAQ. V lost 1 base and J lost 9; bases outside the gene matches: 11. As DNA, the CDR3 is TGTGCCAGCAGCTTAGTTCATACTAGCGGGAGACGCGGTGAGCAGTTCTTC. Encoded protein: CASSLVHTSGRRGEQFF.

Only a few counts were recorded for this clone. V usage is TRBV19 and J usage is TRBJ2-2, with D perhaps being TRBD1 or TRBD2 (5 bases each). The CDR3 length is 16 residues. CDR1 and CDR2 from the germline V gene are LNHDA and SQIVND (reference sequence). V lost 3 bases and J 4 bases, leaving 15 bases between the germline ends. CDR3 in DNA: TGTGCCAGTAGTATGTTGGGGGTACCGATCACCGGGGAGCTGTTTTTT. Residues: CASSMLGVPITGELFF.